Following are 23 T cell receptor beta chains from one sample sequenced in a study of blood T cell repertoires in COVID-19. Clones were sequenced by immunoSEQ multiplex PCR, and TCRdb holds only the in-frame ones, with some missing. The table has 35,000 to 45,000 clones, about nine tenths seen once. The sequenced sample consisted of peripheral blood. These receptors were taken from a man in his sixties with acute or convalescent COVID-19.

The rearrangement uses TRBV6-2 or TRBV6-3 and TRBJ2-6; 7 bases match TRBD1. The CDR3 loop spans 16 amino acids. V shed 4 bases, J shed 0 bases, and the junction held 3 bases outside the gene matches. The germline V gene has CDR1 MNHEY and CDR2 SVGEGT. This chain's CDR3 is CASSWAGGSGANVLTF. The CDR3 coding sequence is TGTGCCAGCAGTTGGGCAGGGGGCTCTGGGGCCAACGTCCTGACTTTC.

The chain has TRBV29-1 and TRBJ1-2, with D possibly matching TRBD1 (5 bases). Germline CDR1 SQVTM, CDR2 ANQGSEA. The CDR3 spans 13 residues. The ends were cut back, 3 bases at V and 3 bases at J, with 11 bases in the middle. CDR3 protein: CSVDASRDYGYTF. In nucleotides, the CDR3 is TGCAGCGTTGATGCGTCCAGGGACTATGGCTACACCTTC.

V gene TRBV5-6 combines with J gene TRBJ2-3, with D perhaps TRBD1 (6 bases). The CDR3 runs to 15 residues. Germline V gives CDR1 SGHDT, CDR2 YYEEEE. The V gene lost 3 bases and the J gene lost 5 bases, with 16 bases spanning the gap. This CDR3 reads CASSSARTAGDTQYF. Here the CDR3 DNA reads TGTGCCAGCAGCTCGGCTCGGACAGCAGGAGATACGCAGTATTTT. The whole variable domain, filled in from reference TRBV5-6 and TRBJ2-3, reads DAGVTQSPTHLIKTRGQQVTLRCSPKSGHDTVSWYQQALGQGPQFIFQYYEEEERQRGNFPDRFSGHQFPNYSSELNVNALLLGDSALYLCASSSARTAGDTQYFGPGTRLTVL.

The genes are TRBV7-6 and TRBJ2-7; the match to TRBD1 covers 8 bases. CDR1 SGHVS and CDR2 FNYEAQ come from the germline V gene. With V trimmed by 0 bases and J by 6 bases, 7 bases remained unmatched. This CDR3 contains 15 residues. CDR3 sequence (DNA): TGTGCCAGCAGCTTAGCGGGCGGACAGGGCTTCGAGCAGTACTTC. The encoded protein is CASSLAGGQGFEQYF.

The chain joins TRBV10-3 to TRBJ2-7; TRBD2 agrees at 7 bases. The CDR3 has 14 amino acids. V lost 6 bases, J lost 0 bases, and 5 bases stayed unmatched. CDR1 is ENHRY and CDR2 is SYGVKD in the germline V gene. CDR3 region: CAIRSGTFSYEQYF. DNA for the CDR3: TGTGCCATCAGGAGCGGGACGTTCTCCTACGAGCAGTACTTC.

J is TRBJ2-7 and V is TRBV7-6; the match to TRBD2 covers 8 bases. Trimming cost V 5 bases and J 1 base; bases outside gene matches: 10. The CDR3 consists of 16 residues. The germline V gene encodes CDR1 SGHVS and CDR2 FNYEAQ. The CDR3 sequence is CASSPRGGPLSYEQYF. For the CDR3, the DNA is TGTGCCAGCAGCCCCCGGGGGGGGCCTTTATCCTACGAGCAGTACTTC.

The chain is built from TRBV7-6 and TRBJ2-3; 13 bases match TRBD2. V lost 0 bases and J lost 2; bases outside the gene matches: 2. Germline-derived CDR1 and CDR2 are SGHVS and FNYEAQ. This CDR3 spans 17 amino acids. The CDR3 loop reads CASSLATSGRATDTQYF. The CDR3 DNA reads as TGTGCCAGCAGCTTAGCTACTAGCGGGAGGGCCACAGATACGCAGTATTTT.

This clone was detected only a few times. The chain uses TRBV7-9 and TRBJ1-1; D is uncertain. Trimming took off 6 bases at V and 4 bases at J, with 18 bases between the two ends. The CDR3 sequence is 15 residues long. Per the germline V gene, CDR1 is SEHNR and CDR2 is FQNEAQ (reference sequence). For the CDR3, the DNA is TGTGCCAGCAGAACAAAAATCAGGTTGGGCACTGAAGCTTTCTTT. Its protein product is CASRTKIRLGTEAFF.

V is TRBV6-5 and J is TRBJ1-1; the D is unclear. Germline V gene data show CDR1 as MNHEY and CDR2 as SVGAGI. Trimming stripped 0 bases from V and 8 bases from J, with 10 bases between. This CDR3 has 13 amino acids. The CDR3 loop reads CASSYSPGREAFF. CDR3 sequence (DNA): TGTGCCAGCAGTTACTCGCCGGGGAGAGAAGCTTTCTTT.

This clone was observed once. The chain combines TRBV5-8 with TRBJ1-1, with TRBD1 matching over 8 bases. The V gene's germline CDR1 is SGHTS and CDR2 YDEGEE. CDR3 size: 14 residues. V lost 3 bases and J lost 1; bases outside the gene matches: 2. CDR3 in amino acids: CASSSTGGNTEAFF. DNA of the CDR3: TGTGCCAGCAGCTCTACAGGGGGGAACACTGAAGCTTTCTTT.

The chain has TRBV9 and TRBJ2-1; 9 bases agree with TRBD2. Germline values: CDR1 SGDLS, CDR2 YYNGEE. The CDR3 spans 12 residues. With 4 bases clipped from V and 14 bases from J, the junction kept 7 bases outside the gene matches. DNA of the CDR3: TGTGCCAGCAGCATCTTAGCGGGAGTAAAGTTCTTC. Translating it yields CASSILAGVKFF.

The V gene is TRBV7-8, the J gene TRBJ2-1; 7 bases map to TRBD1. The V segment lost 5 bases and the J segment 6 bases; nucleotides outside the gene matches: 4. The length of the CDR3 is 13 residues. Germline V gene sequence: CDR1 SGHVS, CDR2 FQNEAQ. The CDR3 nucleotides read TGTGCCAGCAGCCAAGACAGGGCCAATGAGCAGTTCTTC. Translating it yields CASSQDRANEQFF.

The genes are TRBV6-5 and TRBJ1-5; D is ambiguous. Germline assignment: CDR1 MNHEY and CDR2 SVGAGI. Trimming stripped 7 bases from V and 9 bases from J, with 13 bases between. The CDR3 consists of 12 residues. Here the CDR3 reads CASIGGLGPQHF. In DNA form, the CDR3 reads TGTGCCAGCATTGGAGGGCTTGGGCCCCAGCATTTT.

The rearrangement joins TRBV4-2 to TRBJ2-7; maybe TRBD1 (9 bases). The CDR3 covers 14 residues. Germline values: CDR1 LGHNA, CDR2 YNFKEQ. Trimming cost V 4 bases and J 6 bases, with 16 bases left between them. The CDR3 here is CASSLAGQGGEQYF. In nucleotides, the CDR3 is TGTGCCAGCAGCCTAGCGGGACAGGGAGGCGAGCAGTACTTC.

V gene TRBV18 combines with J gene TRBJ1-5; 7 nucleotides agree with TRBD1. With 6 bases clipped from V and 6 bases from J, the junction kept 11 bases outside the gene matches. Germline V gene data show CDR1 as KGHSH and CDR2 as LQKENI. This CDR3 has 15 residues. The CDR3 loop reads CASSSLDRESQPQHF. The CDR3 DNA sequence: TGTGCCAGCTCGTCGTTAGACAGGGAGAGTCAGCCCCAGCATTTT.

V and J are TRBV5-4 and TRBJ2-7; D might be TRBD2 (7 bases). Germline V gives CDR1 SGHNT, CDR2 YYREEE (reference sequence). V lost 3 bases to trimming and J lost 9 bases, with 16 bases between them. The CDR3 sequence is 13 residues long. CDR3 sequence reads: CASSWGGGIVQYF. The CDR3 region has the DNA TGTGCCAGCAGCTGGGGGGGCGGGATCGTGCAGTACTTC.

This clone was seen a few times. The chain couples TRBV19 to TRBJ2-2; D is uncertain. Between the trimmed V and J ends, which lost 6 bases and 4 bases, there was a span of 12 bases. The CDR3 has 14 residues. Germline V lookup: CDR1 LNHDA, CDR2 SQIVND (reference sequence). CDR3 sequence (DNA): TGTGCCAGTAGGGTTGCGCCGAGCACCGGGGAGCTGTTTTTT. It yields the protein CASRVAPSTGELFF.

The chain employs TRBV6-6 and TRBJ2-1, with D perhaps matching TRBD1 (6 bases). The CDR3 runs 12 residues. Germline assignment: CDR1 MNHNY and CDR2 SVGAGI (reference sequence). V lost 0 bases and J 15 bases, leaving 12 bases between the germline ends. The chain's CDR3 is CASSYSTGHLFF. As DNA, the CDR3 is TGTGCCAGCAGTTACTCGACGGGACACCTGTTCTTC.

The chain couples TRBV10-1 to TRBJ1-1; TRBD1 might be the D (6 bases). In germline, CDR1 is WNHNN, CDR2 SYGVQD (reference sequence). This CDR3 has 20 amino acids. Trimming stripped 0 bases from V and 0 bases from J, with 23 bases between. The CDR3 region is CASSESIGGQHLLLNTEAFF. The CDR3 DNA follows: TGCGCCAGCAGTGAGTCGATTGGCGGACAGCACCTACTTTTGAACACTGAAGCTTTCTTT.

The genes are TRBV2 and TRBJ2-7; unclear D gene. The CDR3 length is 12 residues. With 3 bases removed from V and 4 bases from J, the gap between germline ends came to 7 bases. Per germline, CDR1 SNHLY and CDR2 FYNNEI. This CDR3 reads CASSEHRYEQYF. CDR3 bases: TGTGCCAGCAGTGAGCACAGATACGAGCAGTACTTC.

The gene calls are TRBV19 and TRBJ2-2; 7 nucleotides match TRBD2. This CDR3 is 16 amino acids long. CDR1 is LNHDA, CDR2 SQIVND, per germline (reference sequence). The V gene end was trimmed by 6 bases and the J gene end by 4 bases; junction bases not matched to a gene: 11. The chain's CDR3 is CASRRREGSGTGELFF. Written as DNA, the CDR3 is TGTGCCAGTAGGCGAAGGGAGGGGTCGGGCACCGGGGAGCTGTTTTTT.

The CDR3 region is CASSQTLGLAAPETQYF. CDR3 bases: TGTGCCAGCAGTCAAACTCTGGGACTAGCGGCCCCAGAGACCCAGTACTTC. The chain carries TRBV6-6 and TRBJ2-5, with 11 bases fitting TRBD2. V gave up 5 bases and J gave up 4 bases; unmatched junction bases: 12. Looked up from germline, CDR1 is MNHNY and CDR2 is SVGAGI (reference sequence). This CDR3 region has 17 residues.

This sequence joins TRBV2 and TRBJ1-5; 7 nucleotides match TRBD1. Germline values: CDR1 SNHLY, CDR2 FYNNEI. The CDR3 extends over 15 amino acids. V was pared by 8 bases and J by 6 bases, with 13 bases of the junction left unmatched. The CDR3 region has the DNA TGTGCCAGCGCCCTGGGACAGTCTGGGCGTCAGCCCCAGCATTTT. Its protein product is CASALGQSGRQPQHF.